The 22 T cell receptor beta chains presented below share a single source sample, sequenced in a study of high-grade serous ovarian cancer treatment subgroups. Tumor tissue was taken before any definitive surgery or chemotherapy was given. Only in-frame clones appear in the TCRdb table, and some are missing; sequencing was by immunoSEQ multiplex PCR. The table lists thousands of clones, 70% to 75% of them singletons. Sequenced: tumor tissue. Source of these receptors: a human donor with high-grade serous ovarian cancer.

The chain recombines TRBV18 with TRBJ2-4; D is uncertain. Germline lookup yields CDR1 KGHSH and CDR2 LQKENI. This CDR3 is built from 13 residues. Deletions cut 0 bases from V and 7 bases from J, with 7 bases between. CDR3 amino acids: CASSPPAGNIQYF. The CDR3 DNA sequence: TGTGCCAGCTCACCACCGGCTGGCAACATTCAGTACTTC.

The V and J genes are TRBV6-6 and TRBJ2-3; 10 bases are a match to TRBD2. V shed 5 bases, J shed 3 bases, and the junction held 2 bases outside the gene matches. Germline V lookup: CDR1 MNHNY, CDR2 SVGAGI (reference sequence). The length of the CDR3 is 14 residues. In DNA form, the CDR3 reads TGTGCCAGCAGTCCGGGACTAGCGACAGATACGCAGTATTTT. It encodes CASSPGLATDTQYF.

The genes are TRBV27 and TRBJ1-2; D is uncertain. Trimming took off 6 bases at V and 7 bases at J, with 15 bases between the two ends. Germline assignment: CDR1 MNHEY and CDR2 SMNVEV (reference sequence). The CDR3 is 13 residues long. CDR3 protein: CASSPGFRGGYTF. The CDR3 coding sequence is TGTGCCAGCAGCCCCGGGTTTCGAGGTGGCTACACCTTC.

V usage is TRBV7-9 and J usage is TRBJ2-5; D is unresolved. Germline V gene data show CDR1 as SEHNR and CDR2 as FQNEAQ (reference sequence). The V gene lost 6 bases and the J gene lost 9 bases, with 17 bases spanning the gap. The CDR3 spans 13 residues. The CDR3 is CASRTDTGWAQYF. DNA for the CDR3: TGTGCCAGCAGAACAGACACTGGTTGGGCCCAGTACTTC. Combining the CDR3 with reference TRBV7-9 and TRBJ2-5 gives the whole variable domain DTGVSQNPRHKITKRGQNVTFRCDPISEHNRLYWYRQTLGQGPEFLTYFQNEAQLEKSRLLSDRFSAERPKGSFSTLEIQRTEQGDSAMYLCASRTDTGWAQYFGPGTRLLVL.

For this clone: The sample carries other DNA sequences with the same CDR3. This sequence joins TRBV4-1 and TRBJ2-4, with no clear D. Germline V lookup: CDR1 MGHRA, CDR2 YSYEKL. This CDR3 has 18 amino acids. Trimming removed 4 bases from V and 0 bases from J, with 19 bases in between. CDR3 nucleotide sequence: TGCGCCAGCAGCCTCATCAAATCCGGCAGTTTAGCCAAAAACATTCAGTACTTC. This translates into CASSLIKSGSLAKNIQYF.

The rearrangement links TRBV29-1 to TRBJ2-7, with TRBD1 matching 7 bases. Looked up from germline, CDR1 is SQVTM and CDR2 is ANQGSEA. V shed 3 bases and J 4 bases; nucleotides not matched to a gene: 3. The CDR3 totals 12 residues. The CDR3 spells CSVETGKYEQYF. The DNA of the CDR3 is TGCAGCGTTGAGACAGGGAAATACGAGCAGTACTTC.

This clone was detected only a few times. The chain links TRBV4-1 to TRBJ2-6; no definite D call. V was shortened by 8 bases and J by 0 bases, with 14 bases between the two germline ends. CDR1 MGHRA and CDR2 YSYEKL come from the germline V gene. The CDR3 extends over 16 amino acids. CDR3 sequence: CASRLVMSSGANVLTF. Written as DNA, the CDR3 is TGCGCCAGCCGATTAGTCATGAGCTCTGGGGCCAACGTCCTGACTTTC.

In DNA form, the CDR3 reads TGTGCCAGCAGTTTAACCCTGGGGCCCTCCACAGATACGCAGTATTTT. Protein: CASSLTLGPSTDTQYF. The V and J genes are TRBV27 and TRBJ2-3, with a tentative D call TRBD1 (5 bases). The CDR3 totals 16 residues. Looked up from germline, CDR1 is MNHEY and CDR2 is SMNVEV (reference sequence). V was clipped by 2 bases and J by 2 bases, with 14 bases between them.

This chain links TRBV2 with TRBJ2-3; D is perhaps TRBD2 (5 bases). V was cut by 2 bases and J by 5 bases, with 14 bases left in between. CDR1 and CDR2 from the germline V gene are SNHLY and FYNNEI. The CDR3 totals 15 residues. CDR3 sequence: CASSENGLEGDTQYF. The CDR3 DNA follows: TGTGCCAGCAGTGAAAATGGGTTAGAGGGAGATACGCAGTATTTT.

Concerning this clone itself: One junction end does not reproduce the germline sequence, and a read error may be involved. The chain employs TRBV6-5 and TRBJ1-5; no clear D. The germline V gene has CDR1 MNHEY and CDR2 SVGAGI. The CDR3 contains 13 residues. The CDR3 DNA sequence: TGTGCCAGCAGTTACATTAGGGATCAGTCCCAGCATTTT. It codes for CASSYIRDQSQHF.

For the CDR3, the DNA is TGTGCCAGCAGCTTAGTACCTATGGGTGAAAAACTGTTTTTT. This encodes CASSLVPMGEKLFF. V is TRBV7-2 and J is TRBJ1-4; no firm D call. Trimming pared 1 base from V and 7 bases from J, leaving 10 bases between. CDR3 size: 14 residues. The germline V gene encodes CDR1 SGHTA and CDR2 FQGNSA.

The rearrangement joins TRBV7-2 to TRBJ1-4, with D perhaps matching TRBD1 (6 bases). This CDR3 is 14 amino acids long. Germline-derived CDR1 and CDR2 are SGHTA and FQGNSA. V was shortened by 2 bases and J by 8 bases, with 12 bases between the two germline ends. The CDR3 nucleotides read TGTGCCAGCAGCTTAACACAGGGCAAGGAAAAACTGTTTTTT. It specifies CASSLTQGKEKLFF.

This sequence joins TRBV9 and TRBJ1-2, with 11 bases identical to TRBD1. Germline CDR1 reads SGDLS; CDR2 reads YYNGEE. This CDR3 has 15 amino acids. V shed 2 bases, J shed 3 bases, and the junction held 3 bases outside the gene matches. The CDR3 protein is CASSVQGQGDYGYTF. Here the CDR3 DNA reads TGTGCCAGCAGCGTCCAGGGACAGGGGGACTATGGCTACACCTTC.

Points on this clone: With a far larger clone one base away, a read error is the likely cause. The same CDR3 is also encoded by other DNA sequences in this sample. The V gene is TRBV5-4, the J gene TRBJ1-1; a weak D match, TRBD1 (6 bases). V lost 4 bases to trimming and J lost 8 bases, with 12 bases between them. In germline, CDR1 is SGHNT, CDR2 YYREEE (reference sequence). The CDR3 extends over 12 amino acids. CDR3 in DNA: TGTGCCAGCAGCCAAACCGGGACAGAAGCTTTCTTT. Translation gives CASSQTGTEAFF.

As for this clone: An end of the junction does not agree with germline; a read error may underlie this. J is TRBJ1-5 and V is TRBV11-2; weak D call: TRBD1 (6 bases). This CDR3 is 15 amino acids long. Germline V gene lookup returns CDR1 SGHAT and CDR2 FQNNGV. As DNA, the CDR3 is TGCGCCAGCAGCCCAGGGGTCTGGAGCAATCAGCCCCAGCATTTT. As protein: CASSPGVWSNQPQHF.

This rearrangement joins TRBV7-2 to TRBJ2-3; 13 nucleotides align to TRBD2. Germline V gene lookup returns CDR1 SGHTA and CDR2 FQGNSA. The V and J ends lost 7 bases and 5 bases, in that order; junction bases with no gene match: 9. The CDR3 is 16 amino acids. Here the CDR3 reads CASTTGLAGVQDTQYF. The CDR3 nucleotides read TGTGCCAGCACTACCGGACTAGCGGGAGTCCAAGATACGCAGTATTTT. The variable domain in full, completed from reference TRBV7-2 and TRBJ2-3, reads GAGVSQSPSNKVTEKGKDVELRCDPISGHTALYWYRQSLGQGLEFLIYFQGNSAPDKSGLPSDRFSAERTGGSVSTLTIQRTQQEDSAVYLCASTTGLAGVQDTQYFGPGTRLTVL.

This clone appeared a single time. The rearrangement joins TRBV29-1 to TRBJ2-1; no firm D call. V lost 4 bases and J lost 0, with 10 bases in between. Germline V gene sequence: CDR1 SQVTM, CDR2 ANQGSEA. The CDR3 spans 14 residues. The CDR3 coding sequence is TGCAGCGTTGCTGGGATGAGCTCCTACAATGAGCAGTTCTTC. It encodes CSVAGMSSYNEQFF.

The rearrangement uses TRBV18 and TRBJ2-5; D is unresolved. Germline V gene data show CDR1 as KGHSH and CDR2 as LQKENI. V was pared by 2 bases and J by 5 bases, with 9 bases between. This CDR3 spans 13 amino acids. DNA of the CDR3: TGTGCCAGCTCACCAGCGGTTGGGGAGACCCAGTACTTC. This codes for CASSPAVGETQYF.

The chain is built from TRBV7-6 and TRBJ2-1; tentatively, D is TRBD2 (6 bases). The CDR3 is 15 residues long. Trimming pared 2 bases from V and 0 bases from J, leaving 8 bases between. In germline, CDR1 is SGHVS, CDR2 FNYEAQ. The CDR3 sequence: CASSLTRDSYNEQFF. The CDR3 nucleotides read TGTGCCAGCAGCTTAACGCGGGACTCCTACAATGAGCAGTTCTTC.

The rearrangement uses TRBV7-9 and TRBJ2-3; no definite D call. This CDR3 has 16 residues. V lost 5 bases to trimming and J lost 2 bases, with 17 bases between them. Germline-derived CDR1 and CDR2 are SEHNR and FQNEAQ (reference sequence). CDR3 residues: CASSRPIVGSTDTQYF. As DNA, the CDR3 is TGTGCCAGCAGCCGCCCAATCGTCGGTTCCACAGATACGCAGTATTTT. The full variable domain, in which reference TRBV7-9 and TRBJ2-3 provide the parts outside the CDR3, is DTGVSQNPRHKITKRGQNVTFRCDPISEHNRLYWYRQTLGQGPEFLTYFQNEAQLEKSRLLSDRFSAERPKGSFSTLEIQRTEQGDSAMYLCASSRPIVGSTDTQYFGPGTRLTVL.

The chain links TRBV11-3 to TRBJ2-5; TRBD2 matches at 10 bases. The DNA end lines up better with TRBJ2-7; the J call may be wrong. There are 17 residues in the CDR3. Germline values: CDR1 SGHNT, CDR2 YENEEA. The CDR3 region has the DNA TGTGCCAGCAGCTTGAAAGCCGGGCTAGCGGGAGATTACGAGCAGTACTTC. Its translation is CASSLKAGLAGDYEQYF.

J is TRBJ2-1 and V is TRBV4-1; D may be TRBD1 or TRBD2 (6 bases each). The CDR3 is 14 residues long. Germline assignment: CDR1 MGHRA and CDR2 YSYEKL. Trimming shortened V by 1 base and J by 10 bases, and 14 bases separated the two germline ends. CDR3 amino acids: CASSQARGAWEQFF. The CDR3 DNA sequence: TGCGCCAGCAGCCAAGCAAGGGGGGCGTGGGAGCAGTTCTTC.